These 20 T cell receptor beta chains came from one sample sequenced in a study of T cell repertoires in cytomegalovirus infection. Antigen specificity for these receptors is unknown. MiXCR was run by TCRdb on the reads, yielding one entry per CDR3 protein. The repertoire holds about 900,000 distinct CDR3 sequences, with 25% to 40% as singletons. The sequencing used cultured CD8+ T cells from PBMCs, collected from culture after CMV antigen stimulation. The receptors originated from a human donor in good health (CMV status not recorded). Some clones in this sample may be carry-over from other donors' samples.

This chain connects TRBV6-5 to TRBJ1-1; D remains ambiguous. V was cut by 10 bases and J by 5 bases, with 11 bases left in between. This CDR3 has 11 residues. The germline CDR1 and CDR2 sequences are MNHEY and SVGAGI. The CDR3 is CATSSGTEAFF. Written as DNA, the CDR3 is TGTGCCACTAGCTCGGGAACTGAAGCTTTCTTT.

V gene TRBV4-1 combines with J gene TRBJ1-1; D is possibly TRBD1 (5 bases). This CDR3 has 14 residues. Deletions cut 5 bases from V and 8 bases from J, with 18 bases between. CDR1 is MGHRA and CDR2 is YSYEKL in the germline V gene. The CDR3 region is CASSSRPRGDEAFF. Here the CDR3 DNA reads TGCGCCAGCAGCTCACGACCGAGGGGCGACGAAGCTTTCTTT.

This clonotype was found a few times. This chain joins TRBV7-2 and TRBJ1-3; a weak D match, TRBD1 (5 bases). The CDR3 loop spans 15 amino acids. The germline V gene encodes CDR1 SGHTA and CDR2 FQGNSA. V was clipped by 5 bases and J by 4 bases, with 15 bases between them. DNA for the CDR3: TGTGCCAGCAGCAAAGTCAGGGCCTACGGAAACACCATATATTTT. This sequence encodes CASSKVRAYGNTIYF.

This clonotype was counted only a few times. The chain recombines TRBV19 with TRBJ1-5; possibly TRBD1 for D (5 bases). Germline CDR1 is LNHDA and CDR2 is SQIVND (reference sequence). The length of the CDR3 is 16 residues. The germline V and J ends were trimmed by 9 bases and 2 bases, with 20 bases remaining between them. The DNA for the CDR3 is TGTGCCAGCTCCATACTCCGGGACGGAGGCAATCAGCCCCAGCATTTT. Protein sequence: CASSILRDGGNQPQHF.

The rearrangement joins TRBV20-1 to TRBJ1-2; 12 bases map to TRBD1. Germline V gene sequence: CDR1 DFQATT, CDR2 SNEGSKA (reference sequence). Trimming removed 6 bases from V and 6 bases from J; junction bases left unmatched: 11. CDR3 size: 15 residues. CDR3 nucleotide sequence: TGCAGTGCGTGGGACAGGGGGCCGGCAAAGGATGGCTACACCTTC. Amino acids: CSAWDRGPAKDGYTF.

This clonotype has a handful of counts. The rearrangement links TRBV13 to TRBJ2-1; D not resolved. CDR1 and CDR2 from the germline V gene are PRHDT and FYEKMQ (reference sequence). Trimming shortened V by 1 base and J by 10 bases, and 8 bases separated the two germline ends. The CDR3 is 12 amino acids. The CDR3 loop is CASSLVAREQFF. The DNA of the CDR3 is TGTGCCAGCAGCTTAGTAGCCCGGGAGCAGTTCTTC.

The V gene is TRBV6-1, the J gene TRBJ2-3; TRBD2 matches 9 bases. The CDR3 runs 14 residues. CDR1 is MNHNS and CDR2 is SASEGT in the germline V gene. V lost 5 bases to trimming and J lost 6 bases; unmatched junction nucleotides: 6. CDR3 region: CASSSRGLADTQYF. The CDR3 coding sequence is TGTGCCAGCAGTTCCCGCGGACTAGCGGATACGCAGTATTTT.

The chain recombines TRBV19 with TRBJ2-2; TRBD2 might be the D (7 bases). Germline V CDR1 and CDR2: LNHDA, SQIVND (reference sequence). The CDR3 totals 17 residues. The V and J ends lost 3 bases and 3 bases respectively, with 17 bases between them. As DNA, the CDR3 is TGTGCCAGTAGTATTAAGGGGGGGCCCCTCTACACCGGGGAGCTGTTTTTT. Translation: CASSIKGGPLYTGELFF.

The chain employs TRBV7-9 and TRBJ1-1; 7 nucleotides align to TRBD1. This CDR3 spans 14 amino acids. Trimming removed 5 bases from V and 11 bases from J; junction bases left unmatched: 14. Germline V lookup: CDR1 SEHNR, CDR2 FQNEAQ (reference sequence). In DNA form, the CDR3 reads TGTGCCAGCAGCCCGAGGGACAGACCACTGATGGCTTTCTTT. This codes for CASSPRDRPLMAFF. The full variable domain, its missing parts supplied by reference TRBV7-9 and TRBJ1-1, is DTGVSQNPRHKITKRGQNVTFRCDPISEHNRLYWYRQTLGQGPEFLTYFQNEAQLEKSRLLSDRFSAERPKGSFSTLEIQRTEQGDSAMYLCASSPRDRPLMAFFGQGTRLTVV.

This clonotype came up a few times. V and J are TRBV20-1 and TRBJ2-7, with D tentatively TRBD1 (6 bases). The V and J ends lost 1 base and 3 bases respectively, with 19 bases between them. This CDR3 spans 16 amino acids. In germline, CDR1 is DFQATT, CDR2 SNEGSKA (reference sequence). The CDR3 here is CSARVLTGPTFYEQYV. CDR3 nucleotides: TGCAGTGCTAGAGTCTTAACAGGGCCCACTTTCTACGAGCAGTACGTC.

In this sample, this clonotype turned up a few times. The chain carries TRBV6-1 and TRBJ2-5; weak D call: TRBD1 (6 bases). This CDR3 spans 14 amino acids. The ends were cut back, 5 bases at V and 1 base at J, with 11 bases in the middle. Per the germline V gene, CDR1 is MNHNS and CDR2 is SASEGT. The DNA of the CDR3 is TGTGCCAGCAGTTCCGGACAGTTCCAAGAGACCCAGTACTTC. It is translated as CASSSGQFQETQYF.

Many counts were recorded for this clonotype. The junction does not match germline at one end; this may be a read error. The chain joins TRBV4-1 to TRBJ1-1; D remains unclear. Germline CDR1 and CDR2: MGHRA and YSYEKL. CDR3 length: 14 amino acids. CDR3 region: CASSQEGGYTEAFF. The CDR3 coding sequence is TGTGCCAGCAGCCAAGAGGGAGGATACACTGAAGCTTTCTTT.

Concerning this clonotype: A read error may explain this, as a much larger clone is one base away. The gene calls are TRBV7-8 and TRBJ2-2; perhaps TRBD2 as D (5 bases). Germline loops: CDR1 SGHVS, CDR2 FQNEAQ. V dropped 10 bases and J dropped 4 bases, with 16 bases sitting between them. The CDR3 covers 14 residues. CDR3 DNA: TGTGCCAACAAAGAGGGTTACGGCACCGGGGAGCTGTTTTTT. Translated: CANKEGYGTGELFF.

V and J are TRBV6-1 and TRBJ2-3, with TRBD1 identical over 11 bases. J gave up 4 bases and V 6 bases, and 3 bases lay outside the gene matches. Germline assignment: CDR1 MNHNS and CDR2 SASEGT. This CDR3 has 14 residues. CDR3 DNA: TGTGCCAGCAGCAGGACAGGGGGCTCAGATACGCAGTATTTT. Its protein product is CASSRTGGSDTQYF.

This clonotype was detected ten times or more. The chain couples TRBV7-9 to TRBJ1-1, with 7 bases matching TRBD1. The CDR3 spans 14 residues. The germline gives CDR1 SEHNR, CDR2 FQNEAQ (reference sequence). V shed 7 bases and J 3 bases; nucleotides not matched to a gene: 8. The CDR3 DNA reads TGTGCCAGCACACCCGAGGGGGCTCACACTGAAGCTTTCTTT. Its translation is CASTPEGAHTEAFF.

The CDR3 nucleotides are TGTGCCACCAGCGACCTGGGGGGGGGCACAGATACGCAGTATTTT. Translating it yields CATSDLGGGTDTQYF. V and J are TRBV15 and TRBJ2-3; 7 bases align to TRBD2. The germline V gene encodes CDR1 LNHNV and CDR2 YYDKDF (reference sequence). This CDR3 region has 15 residues. J lost 1 base, V lost 5 bases, and 6 bases had no gene match.

The J gene is TRBJ2-7, the V gene TRBV6-1; 10 bases agree with TRBD1. Germline assignment: CDR1 MNHNS and CDR2 SASEGT. With 6 bases clipped from V and 5 bases from J, the junction kept 10 bases outside the gene matches. The CDR3 has 15 residues. The CDR3 nucleotides are TGTGCCAGCAGAAACCTGGGACAGGGGAACCACGAGCAGTACGTC. This translates into CASRNLGQGNHEQYV.

This rearrangement joins TRBV7-9 to TRBJ2-7; D possibly corresponds to TRBD1 (6 bases). Germline V gene sequence: CDR1 SEHNR, CDR2 FQNEAQ (reference sequence). This CDR3 spans 15 amino acids. V was cut by 4 bases and J by 7 bases, with 20 bases left in between. The CDR3 here is CASSSQLLQGGEQYF. In DNA, the CDR3 is TGTGCCAGCAGCTCCCAACTATTACAGGGTGGGGAGCAGTACTTC. The complete variable domain, with remaining parts taken from reference TRBV7-9 and TRBJ2-7, reads DTGVSQNPRHKITKRGQNVTFRCDPISEHNRLYWYRQTLGQGPEFLTYFQNEAQLEKSRLLSDRFSAERPKGSFSTLEIQRTEQGDSAMYLCASSSQLLQGGEQYFGPGTRLTVT.

The CDR3 DNA follows: TGTGCCAGCAGCCGCCGGGTGGGACAGGGTTGGTCTGGGGCCAACGTCCTGACTTTC. It translates to CASSRRVGQGWSGANVLTF. The chain links TRBV9 to TRBJ2-6, with TRBD1 matching over 9 bases. Germline V CDR1 and CDR2: SGDLS, YYNGEE. This CDR3 is 19 amino acids long. With 4 bases clipped from V and 1 base from J, the junction kept 12 bases outside the gene matches. Combining the CDR3 with reference TRBV9 and TRBJ2-6 gives the whole variable domain DSGVTQTPKHLITATGQRVTLRCSPRSGDLSVYWYQQSLDQGLQFLIQYYNGEERAKGNILERFSAQQFPDLHSELNLSSLELGDSALYFCASSRRVGQGWSGANVLTFGAGSRLTVL.

This clonotype occurred a few times. This rearrangement joins TRBV7-9 to TRBJ1-4; D call uncertain. V was trimmed by 5 bases and J by 4 bases, leaving 17 bases between them. CDR3 size: 16 residues. Germline lookup yields CDR1 SEHNR and CDR2 FQNEAQ (reference sequence). For the CDR3, the DNA is TGTGCCAGCAGCATAAGTGGTGGGAGATATAATGAAAAACTGTTTTTT. Translation: CASSISGGRYNEKLFF.